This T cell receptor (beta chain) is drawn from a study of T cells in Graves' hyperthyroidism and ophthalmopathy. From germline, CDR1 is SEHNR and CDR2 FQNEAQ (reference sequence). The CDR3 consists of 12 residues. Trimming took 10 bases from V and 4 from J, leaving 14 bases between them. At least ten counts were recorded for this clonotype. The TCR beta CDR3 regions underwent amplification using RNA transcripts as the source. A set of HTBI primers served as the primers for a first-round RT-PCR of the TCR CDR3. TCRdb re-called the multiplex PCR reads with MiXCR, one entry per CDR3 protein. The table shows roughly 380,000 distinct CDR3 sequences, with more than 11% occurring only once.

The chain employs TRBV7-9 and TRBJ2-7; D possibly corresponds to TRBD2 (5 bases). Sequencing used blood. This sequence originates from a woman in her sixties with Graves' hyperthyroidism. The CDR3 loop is CATRGLNYEQYF. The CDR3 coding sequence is TGTGCCACCCGAGGACTCAATTACGAGCAGTACTTC.